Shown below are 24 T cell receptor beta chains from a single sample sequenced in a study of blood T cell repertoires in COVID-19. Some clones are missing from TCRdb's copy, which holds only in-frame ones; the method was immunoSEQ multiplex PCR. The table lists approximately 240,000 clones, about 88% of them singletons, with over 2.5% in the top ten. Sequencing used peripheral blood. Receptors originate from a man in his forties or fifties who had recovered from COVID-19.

CDR3 in amino acids: CASSLGGASSYNEQFF. Here the CDR3 DNA reads TGTGCCAGCAGCTTAGGGGGAGCGAGCTCCTACAATGAGCAGTTCTTC. V and J are TRBV11-3 and TRBJ2-1, with D possibly being TRBD2 (5 bases). The CDR3 is made up of 16 amino acids. Trimming left V 1 base short and J 0 bases short, with 10 bases between. CDR1 SGHNT and CDR2 YENEEA come from the germline V gene.

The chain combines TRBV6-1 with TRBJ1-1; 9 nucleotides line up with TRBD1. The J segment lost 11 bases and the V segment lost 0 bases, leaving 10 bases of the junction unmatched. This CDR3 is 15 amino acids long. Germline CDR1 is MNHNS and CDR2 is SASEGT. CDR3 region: CASSEALMTGGEAFF. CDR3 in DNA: TGTGCCAGCAGTGAAGCGCTCATGACAGGGGGGGAGGCTTTCTTT.

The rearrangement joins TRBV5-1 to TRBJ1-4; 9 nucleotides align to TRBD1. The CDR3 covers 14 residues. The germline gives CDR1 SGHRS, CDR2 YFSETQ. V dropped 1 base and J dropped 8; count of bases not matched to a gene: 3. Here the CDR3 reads CASSLTGGLEKLFF. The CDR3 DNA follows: TGCGCCAGCAGCTTGACAGGGGGCTTGGAAAAACTGTTTTTT.

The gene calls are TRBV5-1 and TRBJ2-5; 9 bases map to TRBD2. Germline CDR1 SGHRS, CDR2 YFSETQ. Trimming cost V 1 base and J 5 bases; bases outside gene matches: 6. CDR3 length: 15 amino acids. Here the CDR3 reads CASSLPSGAGETQYF. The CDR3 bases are TGCGCCAGCAGCTTGCCTAGCGGGGCGGGGGAGACCCAGTACTTC.

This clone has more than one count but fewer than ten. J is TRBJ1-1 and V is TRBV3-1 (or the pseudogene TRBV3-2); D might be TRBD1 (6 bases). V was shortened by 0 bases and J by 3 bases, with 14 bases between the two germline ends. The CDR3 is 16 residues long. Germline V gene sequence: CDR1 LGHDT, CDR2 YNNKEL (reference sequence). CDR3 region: CASSQDGGGWDTEAFF. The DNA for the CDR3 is TGTGCCAGCAGCCAAGATGGGGGGGGCTGGGACACTGAAGCTTTCTTT.

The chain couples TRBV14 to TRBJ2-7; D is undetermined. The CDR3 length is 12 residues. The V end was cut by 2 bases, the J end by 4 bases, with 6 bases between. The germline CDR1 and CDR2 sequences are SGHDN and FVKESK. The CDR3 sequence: CASSQNRYEQYF. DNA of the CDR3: TGTGCCAGCAGCCAAAACAGATACGAGCAGTACTTC.

The CDR3 bases are TGTGCCAGCAGATGGGTTGAGGGAGAGCAGTTCTTC. Protein sequence: CASRWVEGEQFF. The rearrangement links TRBV27 to TRBJ2-1, with D perhaps matching TRBD2 (5 bases). V lost 6 bases and J lost 10, with 13 bases in between. The germline CDR1 and CDR2 sequences are MNHEY and SMNVEV (reference sequence). The CDR3 runs to 12 residues.

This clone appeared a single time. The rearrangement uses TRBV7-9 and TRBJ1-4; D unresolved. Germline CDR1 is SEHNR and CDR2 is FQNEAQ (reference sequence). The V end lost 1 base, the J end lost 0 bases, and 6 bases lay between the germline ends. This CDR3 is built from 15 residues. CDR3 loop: CASSLDQATNEKLFF. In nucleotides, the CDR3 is TGTGCCAGCAGCTTAGACCAGGCAACTAATGAAAAACTGTTTTTT.

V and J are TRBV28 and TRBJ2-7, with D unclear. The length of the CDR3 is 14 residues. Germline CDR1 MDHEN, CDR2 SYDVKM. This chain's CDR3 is CGTKFGTAVGEQYF. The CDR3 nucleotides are TGTGGCACAAAGTTTGGCACAGCCGTGGGCGAGCAGTACTTC.

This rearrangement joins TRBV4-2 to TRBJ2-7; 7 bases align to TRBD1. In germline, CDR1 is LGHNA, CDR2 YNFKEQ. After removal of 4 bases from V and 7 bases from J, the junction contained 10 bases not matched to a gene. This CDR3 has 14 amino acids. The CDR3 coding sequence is TGTGCCAGCAGCCTCTCGGGACAGCGAGCTGAGCAGTACTTC. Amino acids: CASSLSGQRAEQYF.

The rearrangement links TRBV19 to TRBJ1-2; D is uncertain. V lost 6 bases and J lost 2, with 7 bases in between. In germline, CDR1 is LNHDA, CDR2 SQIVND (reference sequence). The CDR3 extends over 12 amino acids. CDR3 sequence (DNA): TGTGCCAGTAGAGACGGGAACTATGGCTACACCTTC. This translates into CASRDGNYGYTF.

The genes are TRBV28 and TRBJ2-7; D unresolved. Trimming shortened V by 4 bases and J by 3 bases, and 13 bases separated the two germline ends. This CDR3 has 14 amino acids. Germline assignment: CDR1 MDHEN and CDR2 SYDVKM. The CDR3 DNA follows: TGTGCCAGCAGTTGCCCCCTAGAGAGCTACGAGCAGTACTTC. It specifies CASSCPLESYEQYF.

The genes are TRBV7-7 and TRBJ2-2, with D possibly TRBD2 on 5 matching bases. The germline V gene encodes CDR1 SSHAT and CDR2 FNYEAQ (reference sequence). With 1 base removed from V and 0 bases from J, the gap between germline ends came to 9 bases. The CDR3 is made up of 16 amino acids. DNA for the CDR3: TGTGCCAGCAGCTTAGATGCGGGTCCGAACACCGGGGAGCTGTTTTTT. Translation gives CASSLDAGPNTGELFF.

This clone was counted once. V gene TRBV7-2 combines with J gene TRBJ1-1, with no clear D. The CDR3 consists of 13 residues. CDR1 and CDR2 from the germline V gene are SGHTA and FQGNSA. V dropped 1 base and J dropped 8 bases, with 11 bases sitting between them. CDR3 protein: CASSLDIGREAFF. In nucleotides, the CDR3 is TGTGCCAGCAGCTTAGATATTGGCAGAGAAGCTTTCTTT.

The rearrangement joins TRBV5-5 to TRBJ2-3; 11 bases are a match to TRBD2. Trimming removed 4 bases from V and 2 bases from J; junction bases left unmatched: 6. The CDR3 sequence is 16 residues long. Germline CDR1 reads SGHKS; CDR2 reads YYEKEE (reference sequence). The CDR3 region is CASSTGTSGDTDTQYF. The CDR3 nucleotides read TGTGCCAGCAGCACGGGGACTAGCGGAGACACAGATACGCAGTATTTT.

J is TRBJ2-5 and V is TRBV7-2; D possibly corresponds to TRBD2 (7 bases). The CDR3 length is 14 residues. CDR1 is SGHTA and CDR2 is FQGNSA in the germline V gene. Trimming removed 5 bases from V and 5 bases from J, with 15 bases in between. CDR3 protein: CASSKGGLGETQYF. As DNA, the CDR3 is TGTGCCAGCAGCAAGGGGGGGCTTGGGGAGACCCAGTACTTC.

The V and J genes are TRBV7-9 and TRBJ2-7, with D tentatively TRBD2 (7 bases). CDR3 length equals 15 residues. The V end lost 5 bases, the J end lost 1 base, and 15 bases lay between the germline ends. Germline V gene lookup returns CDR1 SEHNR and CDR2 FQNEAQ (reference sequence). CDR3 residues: CASSRGGEISYEQYF. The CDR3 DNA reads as TGTGCCAGCAGCAGGGGGGGAGAGATTTCCTACGAGCAGTACTTC.

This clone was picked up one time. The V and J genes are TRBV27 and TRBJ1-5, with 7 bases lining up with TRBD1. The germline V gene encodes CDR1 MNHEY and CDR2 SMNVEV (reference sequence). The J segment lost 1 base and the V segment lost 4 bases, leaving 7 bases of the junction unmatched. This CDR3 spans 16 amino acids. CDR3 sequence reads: CASSSRGGASNQPQHF. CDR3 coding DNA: TGTGCCAGCAGTTCTAGAGGGGGCGCGAGCAATCAGCCCCAGCATTTT.

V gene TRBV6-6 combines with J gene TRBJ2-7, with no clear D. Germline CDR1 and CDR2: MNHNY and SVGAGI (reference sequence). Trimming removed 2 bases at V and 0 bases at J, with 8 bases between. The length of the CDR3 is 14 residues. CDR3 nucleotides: TGTGCCAGCAGTTACGACGGGTCCTCCTACGAGCAGTACTTC. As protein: CASSYDGSSYEQYF.

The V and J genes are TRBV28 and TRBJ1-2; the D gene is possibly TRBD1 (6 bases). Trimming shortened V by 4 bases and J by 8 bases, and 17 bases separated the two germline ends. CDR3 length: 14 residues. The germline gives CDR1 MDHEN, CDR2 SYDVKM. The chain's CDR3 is CASSSPYADSGYTF. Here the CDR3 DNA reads TGTGCCAGCAGTTCGCCCTACGCGGACAGCGGCTACACCTTC.

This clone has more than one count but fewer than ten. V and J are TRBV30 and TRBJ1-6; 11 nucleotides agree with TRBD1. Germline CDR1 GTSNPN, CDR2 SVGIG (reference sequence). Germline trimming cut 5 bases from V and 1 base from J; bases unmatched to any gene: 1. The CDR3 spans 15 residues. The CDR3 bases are TGTGCCTGGGGACAGGGGGCTTCCTATAATTCACCCCTCCACTTT. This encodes CAWGQGASYNSPLHF.

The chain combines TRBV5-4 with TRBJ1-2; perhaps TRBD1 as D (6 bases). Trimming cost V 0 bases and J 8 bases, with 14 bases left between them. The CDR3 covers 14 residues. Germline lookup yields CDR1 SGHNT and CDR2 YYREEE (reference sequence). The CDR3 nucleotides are TGTGCCAGCAGCTTGGGGTGGGGGCAAGAGGGCTACACCTTC. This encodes CASSLGWGQEGYTF.

CDR3 loop: CASSPRQASYEQYF. CDR3 nucleotides: TGTGCCAGCTCACCTCGCCAGGCCTCCTACGAGCAGTACTTC. The V gene is TRBV18, the J gene TRBJ2-7; D unresolved. Trimming pared 3 bases from V and 0 bases from J, leaving 9 bases between. The CDR3 consists of 14 residues. CDR1 and CDR2 from the germline V gene are KGHSH and LQKENI.

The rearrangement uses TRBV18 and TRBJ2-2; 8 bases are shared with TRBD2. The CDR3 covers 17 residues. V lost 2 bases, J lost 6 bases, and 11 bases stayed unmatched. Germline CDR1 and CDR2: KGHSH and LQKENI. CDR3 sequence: CASSPWAGGTEAGELFF. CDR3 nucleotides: TGTGCCAGCTCACCATGGGCGGGAGGAACGGAGGCCGGGGAGCTGTTTTTT.